The present TCR beta chain was sequenced within a study of OX40 agonist ivuxolimab in advanced cancers. Study-level background: Head and neck, renal cell, melanoma or hepatocellular carcinoma were the cancers that dose-escalation patients had. People who had prior anti-PD-1, anti-PD-L1 or anti-CTLA-4 therapy could take part, and less than 50% had some.

The CDR3 sequence is 15 residues long. Germline V gene lookup returns CDR1 LNHNV and CDR2 YYDKDF (reference sequence). Germline trimming cut 0 bases from V and 7 bases from J; bases unmatched to any gene: 4. Profiled with immunoSEQ multiplex PCR; TCRdb holds only in-frame clones, not every one. The data show roughly 40,000 clones, about 81% seen once. The source is an adult with an advanced solid tumor such as melanoma, head and neck, liver or kidney cancer. Source: CD4+ or CD8+ T cells sorted from blood, taken in a trial of the OX40 agonist ivuxolimab. The chain carries TRBV15 and TRBJ2-1, with 9 bases aligning to TRBD1. The CDR3 protein is CATSREQGAANEQFF. In nucleotides, the CDR3 is TGTGCCACCAGCAGAGAACAGGGGGCGGCTAATGAGCAGTTCTTC.